This T cell receptor beta chain originates from a study of identical twins. TCRdb reanalysed the 5' RACE reads using MiXCR and keeps one entry per CDR3 protein. The table shows about 890,000 distinct CDR3 sequences, with over 9% occurring only once. The CDR3 totals 15 residues. V lost 4 bases to trimming and J lost 4 bases, with 16 bases between them. The germline CDR1 and CDR2 sequences are SGHDN and FVKESK. The sample holds a few counts of this clonotype. This sample was also put to use in a study of yellow fever vaccine responses in identical twins.

V usage is TRBV14 and J usage is TRBJ1-1; D possibly corresponds to TRBD1 (5 bases). Specimen: PBMCs. The clonotype originates from a woman aged 18-29 years in good health. The CDR3 protein is CASSPSGAYGTEAFF. In nucleotides, the CDR3 is TGTGCCAGCAGCCCCAGCGGGGCCTATGGCACTGAAGCTTTCTTT.